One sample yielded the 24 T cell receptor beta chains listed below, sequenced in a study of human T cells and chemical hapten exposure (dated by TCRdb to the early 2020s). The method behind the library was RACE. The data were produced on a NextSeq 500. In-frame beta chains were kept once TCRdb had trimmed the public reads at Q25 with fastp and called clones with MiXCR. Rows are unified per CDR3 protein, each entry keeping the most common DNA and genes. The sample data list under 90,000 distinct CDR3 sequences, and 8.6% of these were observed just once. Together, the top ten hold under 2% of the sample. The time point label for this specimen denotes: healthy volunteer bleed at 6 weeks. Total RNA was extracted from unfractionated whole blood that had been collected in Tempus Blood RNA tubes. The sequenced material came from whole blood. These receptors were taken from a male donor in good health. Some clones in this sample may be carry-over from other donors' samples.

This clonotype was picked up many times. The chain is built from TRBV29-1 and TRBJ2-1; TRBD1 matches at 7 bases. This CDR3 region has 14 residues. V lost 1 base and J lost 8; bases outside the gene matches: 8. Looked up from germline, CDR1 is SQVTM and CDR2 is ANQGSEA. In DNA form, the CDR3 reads TGCAGCGTTGAAGGGCCCCAGGGGGTGTATGAGCAGTTCTTC. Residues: CSVEGPQGVYEQFF.

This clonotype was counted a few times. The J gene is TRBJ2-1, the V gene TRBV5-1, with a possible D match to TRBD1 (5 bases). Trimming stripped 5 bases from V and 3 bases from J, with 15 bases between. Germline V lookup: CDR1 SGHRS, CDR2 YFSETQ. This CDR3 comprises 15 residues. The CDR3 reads CASRLRRVLYNEQFF. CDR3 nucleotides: TGCGCCAGCAGGTTACGCAGGGTTCTCTACAATGAGCAGTTCTTC. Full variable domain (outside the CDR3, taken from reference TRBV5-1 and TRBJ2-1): KAGVTQTPRYLIKTRGQQVTLSCSPISGHRSVSWYQQTPGQGLQFLFEYFSETQRNKGNFPGRFSGRQFSNSRSEMNVSTLELGDSALYLCASRLRRVLYNEQFFGPGTRLTVL.

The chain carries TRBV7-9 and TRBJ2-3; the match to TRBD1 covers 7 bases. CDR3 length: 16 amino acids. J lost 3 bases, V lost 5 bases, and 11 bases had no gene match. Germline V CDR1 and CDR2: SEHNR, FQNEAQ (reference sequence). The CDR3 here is CASSPREGGRTDTQYF. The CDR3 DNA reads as TGTGCCAGCAGCCCCCGGGAAGGGGGCCGTACAGATACGCAGTATTTT.

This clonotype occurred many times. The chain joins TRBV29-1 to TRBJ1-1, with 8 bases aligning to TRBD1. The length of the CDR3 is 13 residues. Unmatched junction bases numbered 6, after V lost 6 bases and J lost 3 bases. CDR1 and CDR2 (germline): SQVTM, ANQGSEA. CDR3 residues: CSVDRVLDTEAFF. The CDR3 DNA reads TGCAGCGTGGACAGGGTATTGGACACTGAAGCTTTCTTT.

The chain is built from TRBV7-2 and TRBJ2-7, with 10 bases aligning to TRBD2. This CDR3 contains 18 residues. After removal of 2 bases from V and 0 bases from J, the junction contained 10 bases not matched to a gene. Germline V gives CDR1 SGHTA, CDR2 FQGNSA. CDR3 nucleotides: TGTGCCAGCAGCTTACCTTTAGCGGGAGGATTGAGCTCCTACGAGCAGTACTTC. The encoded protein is CASSLPLAGGLSSYEQYF.

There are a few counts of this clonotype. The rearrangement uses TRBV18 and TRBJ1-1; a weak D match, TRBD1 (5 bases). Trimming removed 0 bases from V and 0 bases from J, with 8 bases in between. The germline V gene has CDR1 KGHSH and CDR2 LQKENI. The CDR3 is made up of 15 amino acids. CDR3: CASSPPSGLNTEAFF. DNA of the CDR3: TGTGCCAGCTCACCACCGTCGGGGCTGAACACTGAAGCTTTCTTT.

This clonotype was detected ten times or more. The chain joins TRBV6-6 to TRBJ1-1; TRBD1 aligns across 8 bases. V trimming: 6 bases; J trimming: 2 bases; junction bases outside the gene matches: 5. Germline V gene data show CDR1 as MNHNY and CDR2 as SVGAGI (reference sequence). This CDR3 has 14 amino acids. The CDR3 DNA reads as TGTGCCAGCAGCCTGGACAGGGCAAACACTGAAGCTTTCTTT. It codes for CASSLDRANTEAFF.

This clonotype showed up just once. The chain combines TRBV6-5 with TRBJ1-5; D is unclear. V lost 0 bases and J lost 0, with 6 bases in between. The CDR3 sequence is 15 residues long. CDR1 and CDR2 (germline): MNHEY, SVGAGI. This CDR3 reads CASSYSTGSNQPQHF. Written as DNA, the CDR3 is TGTGCCAGCAGTTACTCGACGGGTAGCAATCAGCCCCAGCATTTT.

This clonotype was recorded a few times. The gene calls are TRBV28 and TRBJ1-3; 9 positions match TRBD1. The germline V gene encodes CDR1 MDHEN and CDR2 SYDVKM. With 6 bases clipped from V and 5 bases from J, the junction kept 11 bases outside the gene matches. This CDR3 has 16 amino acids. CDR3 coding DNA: TGTGCCAGCAGCTTCTGGGGACAGGGAGGGAGAAACACCATATATTTT. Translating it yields CASSFWGQGGRNTIYF. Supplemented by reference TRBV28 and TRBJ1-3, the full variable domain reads DVKVTQSSRYLVKRTGEKVFLECVQDMDHENMFWYRQDPGLGLRLIYFSYDVKMKEKGDIPEGYSVSREKKERFSLILESASTNQTSMYLCASSFWGQGGRNTIYFGEGSWLTVV.

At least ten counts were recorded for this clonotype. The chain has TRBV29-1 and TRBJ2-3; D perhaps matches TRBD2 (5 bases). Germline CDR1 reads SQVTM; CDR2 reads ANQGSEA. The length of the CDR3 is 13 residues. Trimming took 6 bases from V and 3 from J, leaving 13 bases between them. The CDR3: CSVTTEATDTQYF. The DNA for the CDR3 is TGCAGCGTCACGACGGAGGCTACAGATACGCAGTATTTT.

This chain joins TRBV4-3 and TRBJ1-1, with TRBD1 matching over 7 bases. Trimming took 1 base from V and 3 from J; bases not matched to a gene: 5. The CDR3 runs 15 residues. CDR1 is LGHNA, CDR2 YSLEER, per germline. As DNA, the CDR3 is TGCGCCAGCAGCCAAGCACAGGGGCGCGACACTGAAGCTTTCTTT. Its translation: CASSQAQGRDTEAFF.

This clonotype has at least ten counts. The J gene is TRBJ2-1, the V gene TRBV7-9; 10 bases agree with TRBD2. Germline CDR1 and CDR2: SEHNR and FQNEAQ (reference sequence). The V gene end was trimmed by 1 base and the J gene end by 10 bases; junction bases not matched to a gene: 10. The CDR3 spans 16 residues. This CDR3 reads CASSLETSGRHREQFF. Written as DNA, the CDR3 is TGTGCCAGCAGCTTAGAGACTAGCGGGCGCCATCGGGAGCAGTTCTTC. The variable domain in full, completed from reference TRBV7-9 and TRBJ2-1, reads DTGVSQNPRHKITKRGQNVTFRCDPISEHNRLYWYRQTLGQGPEFLTYFQNEAQLEKSRLLSDRFSAERPKGSFSTLEIQRTEQGDSAMYLCASSLETSGRHREQFFGPGTRLTVL.

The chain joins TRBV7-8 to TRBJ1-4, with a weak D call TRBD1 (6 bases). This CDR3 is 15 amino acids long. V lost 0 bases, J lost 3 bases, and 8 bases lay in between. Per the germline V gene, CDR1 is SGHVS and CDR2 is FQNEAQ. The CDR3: CASSLAYRANEKLFF. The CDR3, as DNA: TGTGCCAGCAGCTTAGCTTACAGGGCTAATGAAAAACTGTTTTTT.

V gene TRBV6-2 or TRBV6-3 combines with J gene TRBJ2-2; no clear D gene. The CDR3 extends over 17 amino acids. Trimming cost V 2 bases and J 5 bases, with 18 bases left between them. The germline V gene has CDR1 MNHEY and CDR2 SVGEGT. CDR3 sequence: CASSYRSVSASTGELFF. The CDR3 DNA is TGTGCCAGCAGTTACCGCAGCGTTTCAGCATCTACCGGGGAGCTGTTTTTT.

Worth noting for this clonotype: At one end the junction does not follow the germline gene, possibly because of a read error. DNA for the CDR3: TGTGCCAGCAGTTTATCGACAAGGGCAGAAACGCAGTATTTT. It codes for CASSLSTRAETQYF. The rearrangement uses TRBV27 and TRBJ2-3; D gene unclear. Germline-derived CDR1 and CDR2 are MNHEY and SMNVEV (reference sequence). The CDR3 is 14 amino acids.

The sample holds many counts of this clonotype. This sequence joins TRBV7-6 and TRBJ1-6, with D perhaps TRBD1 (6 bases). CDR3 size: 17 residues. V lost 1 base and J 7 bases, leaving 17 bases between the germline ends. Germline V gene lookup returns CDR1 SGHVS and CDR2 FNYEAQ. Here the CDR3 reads CASSLGLRGGPNSPLHF. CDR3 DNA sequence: TGTGCCAGCAGCTTAGGGTTAAGAGGGGGACCAAATTCACCCCTCCACTTT.

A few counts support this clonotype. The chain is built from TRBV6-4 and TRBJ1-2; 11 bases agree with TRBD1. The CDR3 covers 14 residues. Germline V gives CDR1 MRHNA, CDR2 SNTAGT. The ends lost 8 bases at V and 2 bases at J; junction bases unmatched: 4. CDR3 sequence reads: CASRGTGGNYGYTF. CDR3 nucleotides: TGTGCCAGCCGAGGGACAGGGGGAAACTATGGCTACACCTTC.

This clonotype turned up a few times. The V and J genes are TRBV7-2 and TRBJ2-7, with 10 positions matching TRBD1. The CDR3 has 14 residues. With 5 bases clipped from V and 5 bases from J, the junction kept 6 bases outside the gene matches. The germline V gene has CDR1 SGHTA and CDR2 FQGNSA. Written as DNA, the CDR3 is TGTGCCAGCAGCCTAAGGGACAGGGGACACGAGCAGTACTTC. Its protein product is CASSLRDRGHEQYF.

The CDR3 DNA follows: TGTGCCAGCAGCTTATTTAGGCCAGGACCGTACCAAGAGACCCAGTACTTC. Amino acid sequence: CASSLFRPGPYQETQYF. The rearrangement links TRBV7-6 to TRBJ2-5; D gene uncertain. There are 17 residues in the CDR3. Germline V gene lookup returns CDR1 SGHVS and CDR2 FNYEAQ. V dropped 2 bases and J dropped 0 bases, with 16 bases sitting between them.

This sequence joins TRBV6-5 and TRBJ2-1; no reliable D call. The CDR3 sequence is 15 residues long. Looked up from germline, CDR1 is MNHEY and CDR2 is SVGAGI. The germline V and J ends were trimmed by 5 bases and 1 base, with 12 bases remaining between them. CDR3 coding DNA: TGTGCCAGCAGTCAGACGGACGGTTCCTACAATGAGCAGTTCTTC. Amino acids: CASSQTDGSYNEQFF.

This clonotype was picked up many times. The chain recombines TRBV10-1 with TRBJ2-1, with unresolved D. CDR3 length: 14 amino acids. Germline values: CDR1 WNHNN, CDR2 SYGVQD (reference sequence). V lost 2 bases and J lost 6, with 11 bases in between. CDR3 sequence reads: CASSEKQVGNEQFF. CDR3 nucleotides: TGCGCCAGCAGTGAGAAGCAGGTTGGCAATGAGCAGTTCTTC.

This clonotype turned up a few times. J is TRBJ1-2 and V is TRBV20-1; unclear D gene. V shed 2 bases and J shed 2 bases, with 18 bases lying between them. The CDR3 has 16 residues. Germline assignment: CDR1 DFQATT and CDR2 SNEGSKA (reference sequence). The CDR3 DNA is TGCAGTGCTAGACGGTTCGAAGGGTCCCCGAACTATGGCTACACCTTC. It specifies CSARRFEGSPNYGYTF.

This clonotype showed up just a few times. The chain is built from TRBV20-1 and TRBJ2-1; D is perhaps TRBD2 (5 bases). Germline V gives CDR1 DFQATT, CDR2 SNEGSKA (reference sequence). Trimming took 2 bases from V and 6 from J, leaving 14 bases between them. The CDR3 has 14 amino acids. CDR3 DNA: TGCAGTGCTAGACACCTTAAAGGGAGCAATGAGCAGTTCTTC. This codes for CSARHLKGSNEQFF.

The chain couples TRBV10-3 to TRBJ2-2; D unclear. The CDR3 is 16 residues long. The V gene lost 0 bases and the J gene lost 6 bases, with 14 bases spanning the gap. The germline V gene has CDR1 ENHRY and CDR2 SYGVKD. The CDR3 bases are TGTGCCATCAGTGAGTCTTCGGCGGTAGGCGCCGGGGAGCTGTTTTTT. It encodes CAISESSAVGAGELFF.